This T cell receptor beta chain derives from a study of cytomegalovirus exposure and HLA in healthy donors. Here immunoSEQ multiplex PCR was the method, and the copy in TCRdb shows in-frame clones only, minus some. Counted here are 65,000 to 85,000 clones, over 85% occurring once; the ten biggest clones make up roughly 0.75%. The sequenced sample was PBMCs. The TCR was taken from a woman aged 18-35 years in good health and CMV-seronegative.

CDR3 residues: CASSLSPGLATDTQYF. For the CDR3, the DNA is TGTGCCAGCAGCCTCTCTCCGGGACTAGCTACAGATACGCAGTATTTT. The rearrangement joins TRBV7-2 to TRBJ2-3; 9 bases line up with TRBD2. The germline V gene has CDR1 SGHTA and CDR2 FQGNSA. The CDR3 runs 16 residues. V lost 5 bases and J lost 3; bases outside the gene matches: 9.